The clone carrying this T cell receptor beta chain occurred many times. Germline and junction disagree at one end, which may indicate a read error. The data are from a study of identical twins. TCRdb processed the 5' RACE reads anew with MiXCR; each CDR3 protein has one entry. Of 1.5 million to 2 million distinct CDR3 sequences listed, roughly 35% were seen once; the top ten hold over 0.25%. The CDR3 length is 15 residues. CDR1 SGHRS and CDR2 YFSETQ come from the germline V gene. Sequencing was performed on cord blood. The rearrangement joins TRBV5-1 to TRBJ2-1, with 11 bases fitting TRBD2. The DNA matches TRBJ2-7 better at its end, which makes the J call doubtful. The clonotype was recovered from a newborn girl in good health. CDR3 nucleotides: TGTGCCAGCAGTTTAGGACTAGCGGGTTACAATGAGCAGTACTTC. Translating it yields CASSLGLAGYNEQYF.